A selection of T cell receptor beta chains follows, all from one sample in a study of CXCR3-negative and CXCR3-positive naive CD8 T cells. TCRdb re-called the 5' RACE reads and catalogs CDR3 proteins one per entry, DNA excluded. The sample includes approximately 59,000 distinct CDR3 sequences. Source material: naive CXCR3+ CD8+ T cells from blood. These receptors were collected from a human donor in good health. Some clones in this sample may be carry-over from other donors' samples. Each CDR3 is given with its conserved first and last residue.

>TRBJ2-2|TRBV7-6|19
CASSLPHGGGPEHTGELFF
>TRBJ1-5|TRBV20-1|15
CSALTGNRGDQPQHF
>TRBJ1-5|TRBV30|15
CAWSVGGGPIPPQHF
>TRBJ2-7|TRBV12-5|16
CASGSSTASGGYEQYF
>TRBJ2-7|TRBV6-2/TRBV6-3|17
CASSYNPGQGQDYEQYF
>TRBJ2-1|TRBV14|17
CASFRTSGLSSYNEQFF
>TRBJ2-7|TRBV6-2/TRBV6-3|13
CASSIRLANEQYF
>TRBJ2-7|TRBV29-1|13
CSVDEGYPYEQYF
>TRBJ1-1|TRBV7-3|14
CASSPGTDNTEAFF
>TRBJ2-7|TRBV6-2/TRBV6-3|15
CASSYFPGHYYEQYF
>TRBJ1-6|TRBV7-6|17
CASSRTGESSYNSPLHF
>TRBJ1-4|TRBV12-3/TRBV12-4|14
CASSFRGKNEKLFF
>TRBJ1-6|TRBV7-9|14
CASSRDTYNSPLHF
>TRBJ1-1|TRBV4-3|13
CASSQGDSAEAFF
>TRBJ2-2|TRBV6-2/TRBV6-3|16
CASSYKFGLYTGELFF
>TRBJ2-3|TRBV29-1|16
CSVEGGTVHSTDTQYF
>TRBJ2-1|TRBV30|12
CAWSDLYNEQFF
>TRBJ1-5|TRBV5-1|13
CASSLDRYQPQHF
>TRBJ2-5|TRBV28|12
CASSLNGETQYF
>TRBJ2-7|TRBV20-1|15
CSARNLASGVYEQYF
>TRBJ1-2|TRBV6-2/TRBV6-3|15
CASEKGPPFLEGYTF
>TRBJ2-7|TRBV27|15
CASSLSRPIDYEQYF
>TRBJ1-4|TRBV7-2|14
CASSPGGNNEKLFF
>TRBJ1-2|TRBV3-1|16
CASSQDPWTTNYGYTF
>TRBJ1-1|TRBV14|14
CASSPPGPWAEAFF
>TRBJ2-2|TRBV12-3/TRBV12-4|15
CASRDPGHGTGELFF
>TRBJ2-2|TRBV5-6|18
CASSFLTLGRGNTGELFF